Many counts were recorded for the clone carrying this T cell receptor (beta chain). Its antigen is currently unknown. The data were taken from a study of blood T cells in healthy people across ages. Study results and limitations: Diversity of TCR beta per million T cells declined in a roughly linear way with age. Conclusively comparing naive with antigen-experienced cells was impossible with unsorted PBMCs. Higher diversity and more naive CD4+ cells were features of long-lived donors, compared to aged donors.

The authors ran a second PCR of 7 to 11 cycles using a sample-barcoded 5' primer and a J-beta primer mix. One entry per CDR3 protein results from TCRdb running MiXCR on the 5' RACE reads. The sample holds around 1,700,000 distinct CDR3 sequences, roughly 27% seen once. The CDR3 is made up of 15 amino acids. The germline CDR1 and CDR2 sequences are SQVTM and ANQGSEA. With 4 bases removed from V and 0 bases from J, the gap between germline ends came to 10 bases. No fewer than 5 micrograms of total RNA were isolated from every sample. V usage is TRBV29-1 and J usage is TRBJ2-6; D gene uncertain. This TCR was sampled from a young woman in good health. The sequencing sample was made of blood. CDR3 coding DNA: TGCAGCGTTGGCGTAGTCCGCTCTGGGGCCAACGTCCTGACTTTC. It translates to CSVGVVRSGANVLTF.